The rows below give T cell receptor beta chains drawn from one sample of a study of T cells in narcolepsy. TCRdb's table, derived via immunoSEQ multiplex PCR, lists solely in-frame clones and lacks some. The table lists tens of thousands of clones, approximately 90% of them singletons, with under 1.3% in the top ten. Input material: CD45RA- memory CD4+ T cells from PBMCs. The receptor source for this set is a human donor with narcolepsy. Each CDR3 is given with its conserved first and last residue. The order of the fields is V gene, clone size, J gene, D gene, CDR3 protein, CDR3 DNA. D genes are given only for firm matches. Clone sizes are given selectively: once, few, many, or a class where the clone is expanded.

TRBV19	.	TRBJ2-5	.	CATRDPQETQYF	TGTGCCACCAGGGATCCCCAAGAGACCCAGTACTTC
TRBV11-3	.	TRBJ2-5	.	CASSSGARQETQYF	TGTGCCAGCAGCTCGGGGGCGCGGCAAGAGACCCAGTACTTC
TRBV29-1	.	TRBJ1-1	TRBD1	CSVVGQGVRTEAFF	TGCAGCGTTGTCGGACAGGGGGTCCGGACTGAAGCTTTCTTT
TRBV16	.	TRBJ2-3	.	CASSQLRESDTQYF	TGTGCCAGCAGCCAACTCAGGGAGTCAGATACGCAGTATTTT
TRBV13	once	TRBJ2-7	TRBD2	CASRASGREGGYEQYF	TGTGCCAGCCGGGCTAGCGGGAGGGAGGGGGGCTACGAGCAGTACTTC
TRBV5-1	.	TRBJ2-7	.	CASSFGSYEQYF	TGCGCCAGCAGCTTTGGATCCTACGAGCAGTACTTC
TRBV7-2	.	TRBJ1-1	.	CASSVQRAGSGTEAFF	TGTGCCAGCAGCGTACAGCGCGCGGGATCAGGCACTGAAGCTTTCTTT
TRBV19	.	TRBJ2-5	.	CASSIEAGRGETQYF	TGTGCCAGTAGTATAGAGGCAGGGAGAGGGGAGACCCAGTACTTC
TRBV6-6	.	TRBJ1-4	TRBD1	CATVATGRNEKLFF	TGTGCCACCGTTGCGACAGGGAGGAATGAAAAACTGTTTTTT
TRBV11-2	.	TRBJ2-7	TRBD2	CASRQLAGGIGEQYF	TGTGCCAGCCGACAACTAGCGGGAGGGATTGGCGAGCAGTACTTC
TRBV9	.	TRBJ2-3	.	CASSVAYRGDTQYF	TGTGCCAGCAGCGTAGCATATCGGGGGGATACGCAGTATTTT
TRBV11-3	once	TRBJ2-7	.	CASSLDESYEQYF	TGTGCCAGCAGCTTAGATGAATCCTACGAGCAGTACTTC
TRBV7-8	.	TRBJ2-1	TRBD2	CASSLNGGVRYYNEQFF	TGTGCCAGCAGCTTAAATGGGGGGGTTAGGTATTACAATGAGCAGTTCTTC
TRBV25-1	.	TRBJ2-1	.	CASSSEYGNEQFF	TGTGCCAGCAGTAGCGAGTACGGCAATGAGCAGTTCTTC
TRBV4-1	.	TRBJ2-1	TRBD1	CASSQGPTGGEVNNEQFF	TGCGCCAGCAGCCAAGGACCCACAGGGGGCGAGGTGAACAATGAGCAGTTCTTC
TRBV6-5	.	TRBJ2-5	TRBD2	CASSPPSFGGKTQYF	TGTGCCAGCAGTCCCCCGAGCTTCGGGGGGAAGACCCAGTACTTC
TRBV4-3	.	TRBJ1-5	.	CASSQDPQGGQPQHF	TGCGCCAGCAGCCAAGATCCACAGGGCGGTCAGCCCCAGCATTTT
TRBV19	.	TRBJ2-5	TRBD2	CASSRGGTPYYQETQYF	TGTGCCAGTAGTAGGGGAGGGACCCCCTACTACCAAGAGACCCAGTACTTC
TRBV29-1	.	TRBJ2-1	.	CSVEDDRKNEQFF	TGCAGCGTTGAAGACGACAGGAAAAATGAGCAGTTCTTC
TRBV7-9	.	TRBJ2-7	TRBD2	CASSSRAGASDEQYF	TGTGCCAGCAGCTCACGAGCGGGAGCTTCTGACGAGCAGTACTTC
TRBV7-9	.	TRBJ2-3	.	CASNSWQVVTQYF	TGTGCCAGCAACTCATGGCAGGTAGTTACGCAGTATTTT
TRBV30	.	TRBJ2-7	.	CAWSGAYEQYF	TGTGCCTGGAGTGGGGCTTACGAGCAGTACTTC
TRBV7-9	.	TRBJ2-7	.	CASSFDGYEQYF	TGTGCCAGCAGCTTTGACGGATACGAGCAGTACTTC
TRBV28	.	TRBJ2-7	.	CASRGTFTYEQYF	TGTGCCAGTAGGGGGACTTTCACCTACGAGCAGTACTTC
TRBV29-1	.	TRBJ1-2	.	CSVEGQGSYGYTF	TGCAGCGTTGAAGGGCAGGGAAGTTATGGCTACACCTTC
TRBV10-3	.	TRBJ2-1	TRBD1	CAISNPGQGAREQFF	TGTGCCATCAGTAACCCGGGACAGGGGGCGAGGGAGCAGTTCTTC
TRBV27	.	TRBJ1-2	.	CASSAPDNYGYTF	TGTGCCAGCAGTGCCCCCGATAACTATGGCTACACCTTC
TRBV4-1	few	TRBJ2-1	TRBD2	CASSQVAGREFF	TGCGCCAGCAGCCAAGTGGCGGGGAGGGAGTTCTTC
TRBV5-1	.	TRBJ2-2	TRBD2	CASSLLSSGRVTATGELFF	TGCGCCAGCAGCTTGTTGTCTAGCGGGAGGGTAACGGCCACCGGGGAGCTGTTTTTT
TRBV4-2	.	TRBJ2-7	TRBD1	CASSQDVRQGASEQYF	TGTGCCAGCAGCCAAGATGTCCGACAGGGAGCCTCCGAGCAGTACTTC
TRBV5-8	.	TRBJ2-2	.	CASSSSLTSLELFF	TGTGCCAGCAGCTCCTCCCTGACTAGTTTGGAGCTGTTTTTT
TRBV6-5	.	TRBJ1-4	.	CASSYYVSTNEKLFF	TGTGCCAGCAGTTATTACGTTAGCACTAATGAAAAACTGTTTTTT
TRBV19	.	TRBJ2-3	TRBD2	CASSIGAGGRTDTQYF	TGTGCCAGTAGTATTGGAGCGGGAGGTCGTACAGATACGCAGTATTTT
TRBV27	.	TRBJ2-2	.	CASKQTFANTGELFF	TGTGCCAGCAAACAGACCTTCGCGAACACCGGGGAGCTGTTTTTT
TRBV10-3	.	TRBJ2-7	TRBD2	CAISDEREYYTEVYF	TGTGCCATCAGTGACGAGCGGGAGTACTACACCGAGGTGTACTTC
TRBV7-9	.	TRBJ1-1	.	CASSLQAGNTEAFF	TGTGCCAGCAGCTTACAGGCCGGTAACACTGAAGCTTTCTTT
TRBV18	.	TRBJ2-1	.	CASSPRASYNEQFF	TGTGCCAGCTCACCGCGGGCCTCCTACAATGAGCAGTTCTTC
TRBV11-2	.	TRBJ2-1	.	CASSFTQGYNEQFF	TGTGCCAGCAGTTTCACCCAGGGTTACAATGAGCAGTTCTTC
TRBV5-5	.	TRBJ1-1	.	CASSLTGMRAEAFF	TGTGCCAGCAGCTTGACGGGCATGAGGGCTGAAGCTTTCTTT
TRBV6-1	.	TRBJ2-7	.	CASSGGWGLDEQYF	TGTGCCAGCAGTGGGGGTTGGGGTCTGGACGAGCAGTACTTC
TRBV5-4	.	TRBJ2-7	TRBD2	CASSLGGRARENEQYF	TGTGCCAGCAGCTTGGGGGGCCGGGCGCGGGAGAACGAGCAGTACTTC
TRBV10-3	.	TRBJ2-2	.	CATHIGPNTGELFF	TGTGCCACCCATATTGGCCCGAACACCGGGGAGCTGTTTTTT
TRBV27	.	TRBJ2-3	.	CASSSRGTDTQYF	TGTGCCAGCAGTTCGAGGGGCACAGATACGCAGTATTTT
TRBV6-5	.	TRBJ2-7	TRBD1	CASSNGQGRHEQYF	TGTGCCAGCAGTAACGGACAGGGTCGCCACGAGCAGTACTTC
TRBV27	.	TRBJ2-3	.	CVTTVLSTDTQYF	TGTGTCACAACGGTTTTGAGTACAGATACGCAGTATTTT
TRBV7-2	.	TRBJ1-2	.	CASSLSPGSYGYTF	TGTGCCAGCAGCCTTTCGCCCGGGAGCTATGGCTACACCTTC
TRBV7-2	.	TRBJ2-5	.	CASSLSSIETQYF	TGTGCCAGCAGCTTAAGTAGCATTGAGACCCAGTACTTC
TRBV18	.	TRBJ2-3	TRBD2	CASSPSAGGTTDTQYF	TGTGCCAGCTCACCATCAGCGGGAGGTACCACGGATACGCAGTATTTT
TRBV2	.	TRBJ2-7	.	CASSERSYEQYF	TGTGCCAGCAGTGAACGCTCCTACGAGCAGTACTTC
TRBV5-1	.	TRBJ1-1	TRBD1	CASSLEGQGAGEAFF	TGCGCCAGCAGCTTGGAAGGACAGGGGGCAGGTGAAGCTTTCTTT
TRBV29-1	.	TRBJ2-1	.	CSVGGETGQFF	TGCAGCGTTGGGGGGGAGACGGGGCAGTTCTTC
TRBV7-2	.	TRBJ2-7	TRBD1	CASSSDRGSYEQYF	TGTGCCAGCAGCTCCGACAGGGGGTCCTACGAGCAGTACTTC
TRBV5-4	.	TRBJ2-2	.	CASSLAGRGTGELFF	TGTGCCAGCAGCTTGGCGGGGCGGGGTACCGGGGAGCTGTTTTTT
TRBV19	once	TRBJ2-5	.	CASSITGETQYF	TGTGCCAGTAGTATAACAGGGGAGACCCAGTACTTC
TRBV30	.	TRBJ2-5	TRBD2	CAWSRAGVGETQYF	TGTGCCTGGAGTAGGGCGGGAGTAGGAGAGACCCAGTACTTC